The present TCR beta chain was sequenced within a study of low-dose radiotherapy and immunotherapy resistance in tumors (dated by TCRdb to between 2021 and 2024). At the level of the whole study: Cohort 1 received 0.5 Gy per fraction every 2 weeks, with a prescribed total PTV dose of 6.5 Gy. Cohort 2 received 1 Gy per fraction every two weeks, with a total of 13 Gy over 26 weeks. Starting on cycle 1 day 1, patients took 300 mg of aspirin by mouth once a day for four cycles. Patients were given nivolumab as a 240 mg flat dose every two weeks and ipilimumab at 1 mg/kg every six weeks, with both drugs delivered intravenously. Every two weeks, patients got intravenous cyclophosphamide at 200 mg/m2, given one day ahead of each radiation and immunotherapy administration. The translational analysis covered eight patients: three from the first dose cohort and the first five from the second dose cohort. The trial did not randomize participants into treatment groups.

This sample was sequenced with an Illumina HiSeq 2500. First-strand cDNA was synthesized with Superscript III and a set of TRAV- and TRBV-specific primers, covering both TCRalpha and TCRbeta chains. TCRs were amplified with Phusion for around 20 PCR cycles using a constant-region primer together with the adapter attached to the V primers. The MessageAmp II aRNA Amplification Kit was used to amplify the isolated mRNA, with in vitro transcription run for approximately 15 hours at 37 degrees C. The Dynabeads mRNA DIRECT Purification Kit was used to isolate mRNA for TCR sequencing. Indexed Illumina adapters were added in a second Phusion PCR of roughly 27 cycles, and the PCR products were purified with AMPure XP beads. In the source study's methods: Custom Perl scripts pooled TCR sequences encoding the same protein, removed out-of-frame sequences and computed each clonotype's abundance. Any TCR sequence backed by just one read was left out of the analysis. Repertoire metrics included Shannon entropy, Gini index, clonality, richness, and frequency of TCRs shared between repertoires. TCRdb itself trimmed the public reads at Q25 with fastp, ran MiXCR and retained productive beta chains. Rows with one shared CDR3 protein collapse into an entry with the most common genes and DNA. For this entry, the V and J calls and clone size follow TCRdb and not the study's own pipeline. For this sample there are more than 45,000 distinct CDR3 sequences; 25% appear just once. The biggest ten clones account for 5.5% to 6.5% of the sample.

This clonotype has only a few counts. Its antigen remains unidentified. Base qualities are not recorded, but no much larger clone differs from it by a single base. The time point label for this specimen denotes: before trial treatment. Donors were enrolled in RACIN, a single-arm phase I dose-escalation trial in which nivolumab, ipilimumab, aspirin, low-dose cyclophosphamide and low-dose radiotherapy were combined. To be eligible, a patient needed to have an advanced solid tumor that was TIL-negative. Sequencing used PBMCs, obtained before treatment. This receptor was identified in a male donor with prostate cancer.

The CDR3 region reads CASSTLGPQGQDEQYF. The nucleotides read TGTGCCAGCAGCACCCTTGGACCGCAGGGTCAGGACGAGCAGTACTTC. Recombination connected TRBV5-5 to TRBJ2-7; TRBD1 is perhaps the D gene, given 5 matching bases. The V and J ends are trimmed by 4 bases and 5 bases, leaving 22 bases between them. CDR3 length: 16 amino acids, cysteine to phenylalanine. Only CDR3 DNA is held: 48 bases, read in frame from base 1. From a lookup of the germline V gene (reference sequence), CDR1 and CDR2 are SGHKS and YYEKEE.